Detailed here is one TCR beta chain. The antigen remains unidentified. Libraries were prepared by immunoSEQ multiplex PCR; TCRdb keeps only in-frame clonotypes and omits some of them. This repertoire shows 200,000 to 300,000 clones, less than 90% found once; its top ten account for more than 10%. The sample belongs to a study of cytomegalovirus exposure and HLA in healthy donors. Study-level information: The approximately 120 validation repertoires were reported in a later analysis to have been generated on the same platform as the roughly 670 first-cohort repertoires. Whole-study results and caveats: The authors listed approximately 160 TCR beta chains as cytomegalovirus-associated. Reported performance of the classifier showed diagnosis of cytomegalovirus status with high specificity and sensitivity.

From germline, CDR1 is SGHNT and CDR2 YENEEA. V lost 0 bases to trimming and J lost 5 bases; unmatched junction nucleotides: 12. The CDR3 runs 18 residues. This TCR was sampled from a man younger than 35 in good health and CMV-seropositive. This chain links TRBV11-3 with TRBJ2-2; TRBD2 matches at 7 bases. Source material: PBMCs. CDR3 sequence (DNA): TGTGCCAGCAGCTTAGAGGGTAGCGGGCCCCAAGGGACCGGGGAGCTGTTTTTT. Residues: CASSLEGSGPQGTGELFF.